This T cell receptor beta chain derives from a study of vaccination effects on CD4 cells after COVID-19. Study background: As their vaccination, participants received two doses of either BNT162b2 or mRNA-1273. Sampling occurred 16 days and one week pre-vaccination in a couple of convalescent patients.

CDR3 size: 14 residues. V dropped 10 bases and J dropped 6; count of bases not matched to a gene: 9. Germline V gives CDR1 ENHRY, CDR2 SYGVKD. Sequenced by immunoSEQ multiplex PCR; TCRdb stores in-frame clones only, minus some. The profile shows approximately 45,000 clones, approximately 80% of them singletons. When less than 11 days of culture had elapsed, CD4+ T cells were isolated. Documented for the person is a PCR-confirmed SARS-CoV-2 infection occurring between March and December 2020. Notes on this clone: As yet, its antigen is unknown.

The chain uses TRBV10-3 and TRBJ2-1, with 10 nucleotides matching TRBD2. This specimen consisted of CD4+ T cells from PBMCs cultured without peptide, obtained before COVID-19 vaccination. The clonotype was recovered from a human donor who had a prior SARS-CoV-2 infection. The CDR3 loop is CATNSGGAFNEQFF. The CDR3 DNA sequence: TGTGCCACCAACAGCGGGGGGGCCTTCAATGAGCAGTTCTTC.